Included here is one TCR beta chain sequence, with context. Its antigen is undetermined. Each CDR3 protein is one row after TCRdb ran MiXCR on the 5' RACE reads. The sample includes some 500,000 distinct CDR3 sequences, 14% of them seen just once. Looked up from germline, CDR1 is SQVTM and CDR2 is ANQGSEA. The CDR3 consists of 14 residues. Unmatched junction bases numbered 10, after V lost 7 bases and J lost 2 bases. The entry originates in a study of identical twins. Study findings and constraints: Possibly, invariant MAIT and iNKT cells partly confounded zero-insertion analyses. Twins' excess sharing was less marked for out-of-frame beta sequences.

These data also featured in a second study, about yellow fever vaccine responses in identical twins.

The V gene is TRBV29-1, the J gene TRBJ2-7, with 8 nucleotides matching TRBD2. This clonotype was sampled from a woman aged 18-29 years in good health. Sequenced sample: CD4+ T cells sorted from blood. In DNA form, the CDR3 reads TGCAGCGGGCTACTAGCGGAGTCCCCCTACGAGCAGTACTTC. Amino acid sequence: CSGLLAESPYEQYF.